The rows below give T cell receptor beta chains drawn from one sample of a study of T-cell memory formation after mild COVID-19. One entry per CDR3 protein, called by TCRdb with MiXCR from the 5' RACE reads. The table includes about 110,000 distinct CDR3 sequences, approximately 15% detected once. Sequencing was carried out using PBMCs or a T cell subset sorted from them (not recorded which). Receptor source: an adult woman who had mild COVID-19 (a few samples of this study predate the infection). Cell type and time point are not known. The CDR3 runs from the conserved cysteine through the conserved F or W. Fields, in order: D gene, J gene, clone size, V gene, CDR3 protein, CDR3 DNA. The D gene is left open where the match is weak. A row's size may be missing; if present it is once, few, many or a size class.

>-|TRBJ2-3|medium-sized|TRBV6-6
CASSHRESDTQYF
TGTGCCAGCAGTCACCGGGAGTCAGATACGCAGTATTTT
>TRBD1|TRBJ1-1|-|TRBV20-1
CSARGPGGHTEAFF
TGCAGTGCTAGGGGTCCAGGGGGCCACACTGAAGCTTTCTTT
>-|TRBJ2-1|few|TRBV12-3/TRBV12-4
CASRGGGEQFF
TGTGCCAGCAGGGGCGGCGGTGAGCAGTTCTTC
>TRBD2|TRBJ2-7|many|TRBV2
CANQPGRGATYEQYF
TGTGCCAACCAACCGGGGCGGGGGGCGACATACGAGCAGTACTTC
>TRBD1|TRBJ2-7|few|TRBV30
CAWSWGTGSHEQYF
TGTGCCTGGAGCTGGGGGACAGGGTCCCACGAGCAGTACTTC
>-|TRBJ1-5|-|TRBV7-9
CASSRGTSNNQPQHF
TGTGCCAGCAGCCGCGGGACATCCAACAATCAGCCCCAGCATTTT
>-|TRBJ2-5|many|TRBV29-1
CSVEGCQETQYF
TGCAGCGTTGAGGGCTGTCAAGAGACCCAGTACTTC
>-|TRBJ2-1|-|TRBV20-1
CSARLVYNEQFF
TGCAGTGCCAGACTAGTTTACAATGAGCAGTTCTTC
>TRBD1|TRBJ2-7|-|TRBV9
CASSVVGTDYEQYF
TGTGCCAGCAGCGTGGTAGGGACAGACTACGAGCAGTACTTC
>TRBD1|TRBJ1-1|few|TRBV6-5
CASFIWDRVWTEAFF
TGTGCCAGCTTTATTTGGGACAGGGTGTGGACTGAAGCTTTCTTT
>-|TRBJ2-7|many|TRBV7-9
CASSLIRRAPYEQYF
TGTGCCAGCAGCTTAATTCGGCGGGCCCCCTACGAGCAGTACTTC
>TRBD2|TRBJ2-1|-|TRBV7-6
CASSLAELAGRDNEQFF
TGTGCCAGCAGCTTAGCGGAACTAGCGGGAAGGGACAATGAGCAGTTCTTC
>-|TRBJ1-5|-|TRBV24-1
CATSDGTVWNQHF
TGTGCCACCAGTGATGGGACGGTTTGGAACCAGCATTTT
>-|TRBJ1-5|few|TRBV7-9
CASSLSRGGPTNQPQHF
TGTGCCAGCAGCTTATCCCGGGGGGGGCCCACCAATCAGCCCCAGCATTTT
>TRBD1|TRBJ1-2|-|TRBV27
CASRSGQGGYGYTF
TGTGCCAGCAGATCGGGACAGGGAGGCTATGGCTACACCTTC
>-|TRBJ2-1|many|TRBV5-1
CASSFDWNNEQFF
TGCGCCAGCAGCTTCGACTGGAACAATGAGCAGTTCTTC
>-|TRBJ2-5|few|TRBV9
CASSVGGSTYQETQYF
TGTGCCAGCAGCGTAGGAGGGTCTACATACCAAGAGACCCAGTACTTC